This is a list of T cell receptor beta chains from one sample in a study of T cells in Graves' hyperthyroidism and ophthalmopathy. TCRdb reanalysed the multiplex PCR reads using MiXCR and keeps one entry per CDR3 protein. The sample contains 550,000 to 800,000 distinct CDR3 sequences, 17% of which appear only once. Input material: blood. The receptors originated from a man in his forties or fifties with Graves' hyperthyroidism. Both conserved end residues are part of each CDR3.

V gene	J gene	CDR3 protein
TRBV5-1	TRBJ2-7	CASSPEGTGGFDEQYF
TRBV27	TRBJ1-1	CASSTWTGGKDTEAFF
TRBV28	TRBJ1-2	CASSPRTGGEFNYGYTF
TRBV10-3	TRBJ2-7	CAISESGQREQYF
TRBV7-9	TRBJ2-1	CASTSQGGYNEQFF
TRBV19	TRBJ2-6	CASRDETGSSGANVLTF
TRBV30	TRBJ1-1	CAWSVGQGNEAFF
TRBV7-8	TRBJ2-7	CASSLAGPGQGTHEQYF
TRBV20-1	TRBJ1-5	CSAREGGHHMDSNQPQHF
TRBV11-2	TRBJ2-1	CASSNPRDGWGEQFF
TRBV5-5	TRBJ1-1	CASSADRAITNTEAFF
TRBV3-1	TRBJ1-2	CASSSTGATGLLYGYTF
TRBV7-8	TRBJ2-1	CASSLKQGQDNEQFF
TRBV12-3/TRBV12-4	TRBJ2-3	CASSTGTSGTRDTQYF
TRBV7-9	TRBJ2-2	CASRLILVGELFF
TRBV20-1	TRBJ2-3	CGARDTGEVRSTDTQYF
TRBV27	TRBJ2-4	CASSSPTGGLELAKNIQYF
TRBV15	TRBJ1-2	CATSRGRANYGYTF
TRBV12-3/TRBV12-4	TRBJ1-3	CASREALLSGNTIYF
TRBV12-3/TRBV12-4	TRBJ1-2	CASSTGTGAHYTF
TRBV7-9	TRBJ2-1	CASSEKSAGNYNEQFF
TRBV5-1	TRBJ2-6	CASRPPGANVLTF
TRBV19	TRBJ1-6	CASSRGVTTLDSPLHF
TRBV2	TRBJ2-2	CASSPIGQRTGELFF
TRBV28	TRBJ2-2	CASSYTGLAGILNTGELFF
TRBV6-4	TRBJ1-1	CASRSTGGGTEAFF
TRBV19	TRBJ2-3	CATQSGLTDTQYF
TRBV6-1	TRBJ1-5	CASSQRTGKDQPQHF
TRBV24-1	TRBJ2-5	CATNGQGEETQYF
TRBV6-5	TRBJ2-7	CASSYWDRVHEQYF
TRBV20-1	TRBJ1-5	CSARGSMGNQPQHF
TRBV27	TRBJ2-1	CASSPWPPGQGNNEQFF
TRBV20-1	TRBJ1-1	CSASYNQGTEAFF
TRBV5-1	TRBJ1-3	CASSWTGTGNTIYF
TRBV27	TRBJ2-3	CASSLSSYLGTDTQYF
TRBV4-1	TRBJ2-5	CASSYTGQKETQYF
TRBV28	TRBJ2-7	CASSLHPSGRAYEQYF
TRBV4-3	TRBJ2-3	CASSHGLAGNQEDTQYF
TRBV28	TRBJ2-3	CASSFLGRGELTDTQYF
TRBV30	TRBJ1-4	CAWGEGGLFEKLFF
TRBV2	TRBJ2-7	CASSPTSVHSYEQYF
TRBV6-1	TRBJ2-2	CASSVSWGGLAGELFF
TRBV19	TRBJ1-5	CASQWGYNQPQHF
TRBV2	TRBJ1-2	CATTGDGYGYTF
TRBV20-1	TRBJ2-7	CSARDFGIDEQYF
TRBV27	TRBJ2-7	CASSLRGTSNYEQYF
TRBV27	TRBJ2-7	CASSSWGEQYF
TRBV28	TRBJ2-2	CASSSGQWNTGELFF
TRBV5-1	TRBJ1-4	CASSLVSLNEKLFF
TRBV28	TRBJ2-6	CASSLIPGTGANVLTF
TRBV20-1	TRBJ2-5	CGARGDYPQEAQYF
TRBV10-3	TRBJ1-6	CAISGTGSDNSPLHF
TRBV28	TRBJ2-7	CASSSVGVPYEQYF
TRBV7-8	TRBJ1-4	CASSETGQGGDENLFF
TRBV19	TRBJ2-3	CASSTTGDTQYF
TRBV29-1	TRBJ2-5	CSVAGTSGFQETQYF
TRBV12-3/TRBV12-4	TRBJ1-2	CASRSQGFAPGYGYTF